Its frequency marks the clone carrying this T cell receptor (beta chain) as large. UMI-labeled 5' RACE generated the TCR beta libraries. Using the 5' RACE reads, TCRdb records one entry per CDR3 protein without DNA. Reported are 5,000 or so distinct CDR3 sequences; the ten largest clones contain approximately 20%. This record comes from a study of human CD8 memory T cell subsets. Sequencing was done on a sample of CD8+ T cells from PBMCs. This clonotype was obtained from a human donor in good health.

CDR3 protein: CASSESGPNYGYTF. The chain carries TRBV25-1 and TRBJ1-2. This CDR3 has 14 residues. Germline CDR1 MGHDK, CDR2 SYGVNS.